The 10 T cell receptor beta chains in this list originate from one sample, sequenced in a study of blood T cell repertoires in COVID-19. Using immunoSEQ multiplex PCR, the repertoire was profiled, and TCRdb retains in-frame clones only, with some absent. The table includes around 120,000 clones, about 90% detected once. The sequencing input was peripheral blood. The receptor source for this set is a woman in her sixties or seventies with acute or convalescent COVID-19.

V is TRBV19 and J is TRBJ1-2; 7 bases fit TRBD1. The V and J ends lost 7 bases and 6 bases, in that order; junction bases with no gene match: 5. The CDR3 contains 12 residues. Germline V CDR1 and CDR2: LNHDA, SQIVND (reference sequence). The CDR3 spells CASIGDSDGYTF. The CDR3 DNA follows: TGTGCCAGTATCGGGGACAGCGATGGCTACACCTTC.

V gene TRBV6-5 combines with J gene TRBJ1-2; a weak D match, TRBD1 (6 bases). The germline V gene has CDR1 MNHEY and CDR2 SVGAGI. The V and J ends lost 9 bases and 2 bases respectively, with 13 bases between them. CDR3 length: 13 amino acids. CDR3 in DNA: TGTGCCAGTGCCCGGGACAACAACTATGGCTACACCTTC. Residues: CASARDNNYGYTF.

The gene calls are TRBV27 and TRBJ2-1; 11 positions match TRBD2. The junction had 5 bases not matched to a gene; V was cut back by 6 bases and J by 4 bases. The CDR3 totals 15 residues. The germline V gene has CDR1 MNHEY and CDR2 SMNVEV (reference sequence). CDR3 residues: CASRFTSGGYNEQFF. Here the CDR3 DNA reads TGTGCCAGCAGATTTACTAGCGGGGGTTACAATGAGCAGTTCTTC.

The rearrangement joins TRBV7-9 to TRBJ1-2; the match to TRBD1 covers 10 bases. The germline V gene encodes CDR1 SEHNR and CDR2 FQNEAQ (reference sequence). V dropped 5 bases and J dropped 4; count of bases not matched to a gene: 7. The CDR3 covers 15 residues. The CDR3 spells CASSPTRTGGYGYTF. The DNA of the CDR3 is TGTGCCAGCAGCCCCACCCGGACAGGGGGCTATGGCTACACCTTC.

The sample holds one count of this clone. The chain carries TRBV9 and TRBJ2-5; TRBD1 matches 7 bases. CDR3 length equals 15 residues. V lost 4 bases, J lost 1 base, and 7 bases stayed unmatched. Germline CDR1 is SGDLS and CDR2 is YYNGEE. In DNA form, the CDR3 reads TGTGCCAGCAGCCGAGTGGGACAGACCCAAGAGACCCAGTACTTC. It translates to CASSRVGQTQETQYF.

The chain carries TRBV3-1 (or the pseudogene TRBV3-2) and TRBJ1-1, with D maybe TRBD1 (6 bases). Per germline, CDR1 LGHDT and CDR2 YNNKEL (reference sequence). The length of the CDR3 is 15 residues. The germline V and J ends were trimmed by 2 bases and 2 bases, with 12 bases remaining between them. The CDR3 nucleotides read TGTGCCAGCAGCCAACTAGGACAGATTAACACTGAAGCTTTCTTT. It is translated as CASSQLGQINTEAFF.

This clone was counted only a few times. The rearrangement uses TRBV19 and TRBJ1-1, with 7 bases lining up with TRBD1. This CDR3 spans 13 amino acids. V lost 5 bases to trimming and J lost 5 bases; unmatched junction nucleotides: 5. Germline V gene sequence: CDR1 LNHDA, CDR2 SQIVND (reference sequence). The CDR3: CASSRTGVTEAFF. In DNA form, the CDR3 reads TGTGCCAGTAGTCGTACAGGGGTTACTGAAGCTTTCTTT.

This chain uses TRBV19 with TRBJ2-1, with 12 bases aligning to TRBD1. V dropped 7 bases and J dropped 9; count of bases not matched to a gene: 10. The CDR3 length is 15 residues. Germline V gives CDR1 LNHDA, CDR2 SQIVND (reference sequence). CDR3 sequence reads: CASTSGTGGLGEQFF. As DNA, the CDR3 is TGTGCCAGTACCTCCGGGACAGGGGGCTTAGGTGAGCAGTTCTTC.

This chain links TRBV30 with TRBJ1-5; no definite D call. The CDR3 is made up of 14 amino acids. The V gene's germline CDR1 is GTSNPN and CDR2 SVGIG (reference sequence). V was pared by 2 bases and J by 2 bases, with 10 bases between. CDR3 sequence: CAWSPGLGNQPQHF. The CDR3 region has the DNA TGTGCCTGGAGTCCTGGACTGGGCAATCAGCCCCAGCATTTT.

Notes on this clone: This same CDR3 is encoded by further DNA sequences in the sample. The CDR3, as DNA: TGTGCCAGCAGCCAAGAGGGGCGTGGCACTGAAGCTTTCTTT. It specifies CASSQEGRGTEAFF. This chain connects TRBV3-1 (or the pseudogene TRBV3-2) to TRBJ1-1, with D maybe TRBD1 (5 bases). CDR1 is LGHDT, CDR2 YNNKEL, per germline (reference sequence). CDR3 size: 14 residues. Deletions cut 0 bases from V and 4 bases from J, with 9 bases between.